Listed below are T cell receptor beta chains from one sample, sequenced in a study of T cells in Graves' hyperthyroidism and ophthalmopathy. MiXCR was run by TCRdb on the multiplex PCR reads, yielding one entry per CDR3 protein. In the table there are about 290,000 distinct CDR3 sequences, around 19% of which are singletons. Material for sequencing was blood. The receptors shown here come from a man aged 45-65 years with Graves' ophthalmopathy. CDR3s include the opening cysteine and the closing phenylalanine or tryptophan. The D gene is left open where the match is weak. Clone size appears in some rows only: once, few, many, or a class for an expanded clone.

size | J | D | V | DNA | CDR3
NA | TRBJ2-1 | NA | TRBV9 | TGTGCCAGCAGCGTAGAGGCGCACGGGGCGGATGAGCAGTTCTTC | CASSVEAHGADEQFF
few | TRBJ2-7 | NA | TRBV28 | TGTGCCAGCAAGGGATTCACTACCTACGAGCAGTACTTC | CASKGFTTYEQYF
NA | TRBJ1-5 | TRBD1 | TRBV20-1 | TGCAGTGCTAGTAGGGGGCGGGATCAGCCCCAGCATTTT | CSASRGRDQPQHF
many | TRBJ2-7 | TRBD1 | TRBV10-3 | TGTGCCATCACCGAGAGGGGACAGGGCCCCGAGCAGTACTTC | CAITERGQGPEQYF
many | TRBJ2-1 | TRBD2 | TRBV7-3 | TGTGCCAGCAGCCTAGACCCTAGCGGGAGGCCAGACAATGAGCAGTTCTTC | CASSLDPSGRPDNEQFF
NA | TRBJ1-1 | NA | TRBV20-1 | TGTAGTGCTAGGATCAGACTAGCGCCTGAAGCTTTCTTT | CSARIRLAPEAFF
NA | TRBJ2-3 | NA | TRBV5-1 | TGCGCCAGCAGCGCGGGGTCTATTGTGCAGTATTTT | CASSAGSIVQYF
NA | TRBJ1-1 | NA | TRBV3-1 | TGTGCCAGCAGCCCCCAGACAGCTGAAGCTTTCTTT | CASSPQTAEAFF
many | TRBJ2-4 | NA | TRBV28 | TGTGCCAGCACCCCCCCCCAAGGGGCCAAAAACATTCAGTACTTC | CASTPPQGAKNIQYF
few | TRBJ2-2 | NA | TRBV5-1 | TGCGCCAGCAGCTTCGCCGACTCTACCGGGGAGCTGTTTTTT | CASSFADSTGELFF
NA | TRBJ2-5 | NA | TRBV29-1 | TGCAGCGTTGAAGAGGAGACCCAGTACTTC | CSVEEETQYF
NA | TRBJ1-5 | NA | TRBV12-3/TRBV12-4 | TGTGCCAGCAGCCTAACGGCGGCCAATCAGCCCCAGCATTTT | CASSLTAANQPQHF
NA | TRBJ2-7 | NA | TRBV19 | TGTGCCAGTAGTCCCAACCGGGACGGCACCTACGAGCAGTACTTC | CASSPNRDGTYEQYF
NA | TRBJ1-4 | NA | TRBV5-1 | TGCGCCAGCAGCCCCGACGGACGATTGGAAAAACTGTTTTTT | CASSPDGRLEKLFF
few | TRBJ2-1 | TRBD1 | TRBV28 | TGTGCCAGCAGGCGGACAGGGGACTACAATGAGCAGTTCTTC | CASRRTGDYNEQFF
many | TRBJ2-1 | TRBD1 | TRBV9 | TGTGCCAGCAGCCTTGACAGGGCCTACAATGAGCAGTTCTTC | CASSLDRAYNEQFF
NA | TRBJ1-1 | TRBD1 | TRBV5-8 | TGTGCCAGCAGCTTGGACAGGGGAGGCCCTGAAGCTTTCTTT | CASSLDRGGPEAFF
many | TRBJ2-7 | TRBD2 | TRBV5-8 | TGTGCCAGCCCACCTAGCGGGAGGTCCTACGAGCAGTACTTC | CASPPSGRSYEQYF
NA | TRBJ1-2 | TRBD1 | TRBV24-1 | TGTGCCACCAGTGAGACGGGACAGGGGGCCGGTGGCTACACCTTC | CATSETGQGAGGYTF
few | TRBJ2-1 | NA | TRBV24-1 | TGTGCCACCAGTGATTTGCACCGAAATGAGCAGTTCTTC | CATSDLHRNEQFF
few | TRBJ1-1 | NA | TRBV14 | TGTGCCAGCAGCCTCGTCTGGGGTGAAGCTTTCTTT | CASSLVWGEAFF
many | TRBJ2-3 | NA | TRBV3-1 | TGTGCCAGCAGCCAAGCAGGACCCACAGATACGCAGTATTTT | CASSQAGPTDTQYF
few | TRBJ2-2 | TRBD2 | TRBV7-3 | TGTGCCAGCAGCTTAACTCCGATGACTAGCGGGAGCCAGACCGGGGAGCTGTTTTTT | CASSLTPMTSGSQTGELFF
many | TRBJ1-5 | NA | TRBV10-3 | TGTGCCATCAGCCGCGGGGGGGGCGGAGGTGGAAATCAGCCCCAGCATTTT | CAISRGGGGGGNQPQHF
NA | TRBJ1-2 | TRBD1 | TRBV14 | TGTGCCAGCAGCTTAGCGGAGGGGGCTGGCTATGGCTACACCTTC | CASSLAEGAGYGYTF
many | TRBJ1-5 | TRBD1 | TRBV28 | TGTGCCAGCAGTTCTCATCAGAGGGGGCCGTGGCAGCCCCAGCATTTT | CASSSHQRGPWQPQHF
many | TRBJ2-7 | TRBD2 | TRBV2 | TGTGCCAGCAGAGGGCTAGCGGGAACGATCTCCTACGAGCAGTACTTC | CASRGLAGTISYEQYF
NA | TRBJ2-7 | TRBD1 | TRBV19 | TGTGCCAGTAGTATCGCAGGGGGCTGCGAGCAGTACTTC | CASSIAGGCEQYF
many | TRBJ1-4 | NA | TRBV18 | TGTGCCAGCTCACCAAGACAGGCTGCGAATGAAAAACTGTTTTTT | CASSPRQAANEKLFF
many | TRBJ2-5 | NA | TRBV18 | TGTGCCAGCTCACGGTCCGATCAGGGTGGAGAGACCCAGTACTTC | CASSRSDQGGETQYF
many | TRBJ2-5 | NA | TRBV28 | TGTGCCACCTCACCGTACCAAGAGACCCAGTACTTC | CATSPYQETQYF
NA | TRBJ2-7 | NA | TRBV6-1 | TGTGCCAGCAGTGAACGACAAGCCTACGAGCAGTACTTC | CASSERQAYEQYF
few | TRBJ2-7 | NA | TRBV6-4 | TGTGCCAGCAGTGAGGAAAGCGGGTACGAGCAGTACTTC | CASSEESGYEQYF
few | TRBJ2-3 | TRBD2 | TRBV2 | TGTGCCACCAGTCCTAGCGGGACGGGCACAGATACGCAGTATTTT | CATSPSGTGTDTQYF
many | TRBJ1-6 | NA | TRBV11-2 | TGTGCCAGCAGATCTTTGTCGAGACAGCATAATTCACCCCTCCACTTT | CASRSLSRQHNSPLHF
few | TRBJ2-1 | NA | TRBV3-1 | TGTGCCAGCAGCCAAGTCCGGTACAATGAGCAGTTCTTC | CASSQVRYNEQFF
NA | TRBJ2-5 | TRBD2 | TRBV5-1 | TGCGCCAGCAGCCTATCGTCCCCCAGACTAGCGGGATTGGAGACCCAGTACTTC | CASSLSSPRLAGLETQYF
NA | TRBJ1-2 | NA | TRBV3-1 | TGTGCCAGCAGCCAAGAGTCGCGGGAAGGCTACACCTTC | CASSQESREGYTF
many | TRBJ2-1 | TRBD2 | TRBV3-1 | TGTGCCAGCAGCCTCGCTAGCGGGAATTCCAATGAGCAGTTCTTC | CASSLASGNSNEQFF
few | TRBJ2-7 | TRBD2 | TRBV20-1 | TGCAGTGCTAACAGCGGGAGTGGGTCCTACGAGCAGTACTTC | CSANSGSGSYEQYF
many | TRBJ1-2 | TRBD1 | TRBV11-2 | TGTGCCAGCAGCTTTATAGGGACAGACTATGGCTACACCTTC | CASSFIGTDYGYTF
few | TRBJ1-2 | NA | TRBV15 | TGTGCCACTTACGAGGGAGGCTATGGCTACACCTTC | CATYEGGYGYTF
NA | TRBJ2-7 | NA | TRBV6-1 | TGTGCCACTTGGATGGCCGAGCAGTACTTC | CATWMAEQYF
NA | TRBJ2-1 | TRBD2 | TRBV11-2 | TGTGCCAGCAGCTTTGGACTAGCGGGAGTAGGATACAATGAGCAGTTCTTC | CASSFGLAGVGYNEQFF
NA | TRBJ1-1 | NA | TRBV20-1 | TGCAGTGCTAGGCCCCGGACAGTAATGAACACTGAAGCTTTCTTT | CSARPRTVMNTEAFF
NA | TRBJ1-6 | NA | TRBV7-3 | TGTGCCAGCAGCCGCCGGGGGGAGTATAATTCACCCCTCCACTTT | CASSRRGEYNSPLHF
many | TRBJ2-5 | NA | TRBV20-1 | TGCAGTGCTAGACTACTAGGTCAAGAGACCCAGTACTTC | CSARLLGQETQYF
few | TRBJ2-5 | NA | TRBV7-9 | TGTGCCAGCAGCTTAGCGGAGGGGGGACCGGAGACCCAGTACTTC | CASSLAEGGPETQYF
many | TRBJ2-7 | NA | TRBV11-1 | TGTGCCAGCAGCGAATCCTTAACGGGAACTTTGAGCGAGCAGTACTTC | CASSESLTGTLSEQYF
few | TRBJ2-7 | NA | TRBV28 | TGTGCCAGCAGAACCCGGGACTTAGCGTCCCAGGAGCAGTACTTC | CASRTRDLASQEQYF
few | TRBJ2-1 | NA | TRBV9 | TGTGCCAGCAGCGTCTTTCTCCGGGACAATGAGCAGTTCTTC | CASSVFLRDNEQFF
many | TRBJ1-1 | NA | TRBV2 | TGTGCCAGCAGTGAGGCGGCAGCTGAAGCTTTCTTT | CASSEAAAEAFF
NA | TRBJ1-2 | NA | TRBV20-1 | TGCAGTGCTACTATACTTGGAGCTAACTATGGCTACACCTTC | CSATILGANYGYTF
many | TRBJ2-7 | NA | TRBV20-1 | TGCAGTGCTACCCCTCTTGGGACGGTGACCTACGAGCAGTACTTC | CSATPLGTVTYEQYF
NA | TRBJ1-1 | NA | TRBV5-5 | TGTGCCAGCAGCGATGCAGGGTGGAGGAACACTGAAGCTTTCTTT | CASSDAGWRNTEAFF
few | TRBJ2-3 | NA | TRBV15 | TGTGCCACCAGCCGAGACTACCCCGGTGGAGCGGCAGATACGCAGTATTTT | CATSRDYPGGAADTQYF
few | TRBJ2-7 | TRBD1 | TRBV28 | TGTGCCAGCATCAAGACAGGGTTGAAAGAGCAGTACTTC | CASIKTGLKEQYF
NA | TRBJ2-5 | NA | TRBV28 | TGTGCCAGCAGTTTGGGGGTAGTTGGAGGGTACTTC | CASSLGVVGGYF
NA | TRBJ2-7 | TRBD2 | TRBV7-2 | TGTGCCAGCAGCCTCCCGGTCGGGAGGAACTACGAGCAGTACTTC | CASSLPVGRNYEQYF